Here is one TCR beta chain with its context. Profiling relied on immunoSEQ multiplex PCR, and the TCRdb table lists in-frame clones only, not all of them. The table lists roughly 100,000 clones, approximately 86% of them singletons. This entry is derived from a study of T cell responses to AZD1222 COVID-19 vaccine. V trimming: 2 bases; J trimming: 7 bases; junction bases outside the gene matches: 9. CDR1 and CDR2 (germline): MDHEN, SYDVKM. The CDR3 runs to 16 residues. This TCR was sampled from an adult in good health. Specimen: peripheral blood, collected on day 0 of AZD1222 vaccination. This chain links TRBV28 with TRBJ2-2; TRBD2 agrees at 8 bases. CDR3 protein: CASSLLGAGGNGELFF. CDR3 sequence (DNA): TGTGCCAGCAGTTTACTCGGGGCGGGAGGTAACGGGGAGCTGTTTTTT. Variable domain in full (rest from reference TRBV28 and TRBJ2-2): DVKVTQSSRYLVKRTGEKVFLECVQDMDHENMFWYRQDPGLGLRLIYFSYDVKMKEKGDIPEGYSVSREKKERFSLILESASTNQTSMYLCASSLLGAGGNGELFFGEGSRLTVL.